This entry lists 16 T cell receptor beta chains sequenced from one sample in a study of response to subunit inactivated influenza vaccine. TCRdb reprocessed the RT-PCR reads with MiXCR, giving one entry per CDR3 protein. This sample yields about 500,000 distinct CDR3 sequences, of which under 8.5% are seen a single time; around 13% belongs to the top ten. The sequences come from PBMCs from blood, collected roughly 24 months after vaccination. The receptor set was obtained from a man between 50 and 70 years old who received an inactivated influenza vaccine.

In its sample, this clonotype was seen many times. The chain recombines TRBV5-1 with TRBJ1-5; maybe TRBD1 (5 bases). The V end was cut by 4 bases, the J end by 5 bases, with 10 bases between. The CDR3 has 13 residues. Germline V gives CDR1 SGHRS, CDR2 YFSETQ. CDR3 sequence (DNA): TGCGCCAGCAGCGTTGACAGAGATCAGCCCCAGCATTTT. This codes for CASSVDRDQPQHF. Supplemented by reference TRBV5-1 and TRBJ1-5, the full variable domain reads KAGVTQTPRYLIKTRGQQVTLSCSPISGHRSVSWYQQTPGQGLQFLFEYFSETQRNKGNFPGRFSGRQFSNSRSEMNVSTLELGDSALYLCASSVDRDQPQHFGDGTRLSIL.

The table lists this clonotype with many counts. The chain employs TRBV12-3 or TRBV12-4 and TRBJ1-3, with unresolved D. Between the trimmed V and J ends, which lost 2 bases and 5 bases, there was a span of 10 bases. The CDR3 has 14 amino acids. In DNA, the CDR3 is TGTGCCAGCAGTTTATCCCCGGCAAGAAACACCATATATTTT. It encodes CASSLSPARNTIYF.

This clonotype came up a few times. The genes are TRBV24-1 and TRBJ2-1; D remains unclear. Germline V gives CDR1 KGHDR, CDR2 SFDVKD. The V gene lost 4 bases and the J gene lost 0 bases, with 9 bases spanning the gap. The CDR3 runs 15 residues. CDR3 sequence reads: CATSEDGSSYNEQFF. The DNA for the CDR3 is TGTGCCACCAGTGAGGACGGTAGCTCCTACAATGAGCAGTTCTTC.

The genes are TRBV6-2 or TRBV6-3 and TRBJ1-1; tentatively, D is TRBD1 (5 bases). The germline V gene encodes CDR1 MNHEY and CDR2 SVGEGT. Trimming removed 0 bases from V and 5 bases from J, with 10 bases in between. The CDR3 length is 14 residues. CDR3 sequence reads: CASSYSSGGTEAFF. In nucleotides, the CDR3 is TGTGCCAGCAGTTACTCTTCCGGGGGGACTGAAGCTTTCTTT.

J is TRBJ2-3 and V is TRBV11-1; TRBD2 aligns across 11 bases. There are 17 residues in the CDR3. Trimming took 3 bases from V and 2 from J; bases not matched to a gene: 7. From germline, CDR1 is SGHAT and CDR2 FQDESV (reference sequence). DNA for the CDR3: TGTGCCAGCAGCTTCTCCTTACTAGCGGGGGACACAGATACGCAGTATTTT. This codes for CASSFSLLAGDTDTQYF.

The table lists this clonotype with many counts. The V and J genes are TRBV6-5 and TRBJ2-7; D gene uncertain. Germline V gives CDR1 MNHEY, CDR2 SVGAGI. The CDR3 has 11 residues. The V and J ends lost 6 bases and 3 bases respectively, with 6 bases between them. The CDR3 here is CASSRLYEQYF. CDR3 nucleotides: TGTGCCAGCAGCCGACTCTACGAGCAGTACTTC.

This clonotype was observed many times. The rearrangement links TRBV15 to TRBJ2-3, with 8 bases identical to TRBD2. J lost 2 bases, V lost 0 bases, and 13 bases had no gene match. Germline V gives CDR1 LNHNV, CDR2 YYDKDF (reference sequence). The CDR3 is 19 amino acids. In nucleotides, the CDR3 is TGTGCCACCAGCAGAGACCGCCGGGGGGGTAGAGGAGACACAGATACGCAGTATTTT. The encoded protein is CATSRDRRGGRGDTDTQYF.

This clonotype was observed at least ten times. The chain links TRBV12-3 or TRBV12-4 to TRBJ1-6; no clear D gene. Trimming stripped 5 bases from V and 7 bases from J, with 12 bases between. The CDR3 runs 14 residues. CDR3 nucleotide sequence: TGTGCCAGCAGTGAAGGCACACGGAATTCACCCCTCCACTTT. Protein sequence: CASSEGTRNSPLHF.

This clonotype occurred a few times. J is TRBJ2-3 and V is TRBV4-2; weak D call: TRBD1 (6 bases). V lost 1 base and J lost 0, with 11 bases in between. This CDR3 has 16 amino acids. Germline values: CDR1 LGHNA, CDR2 YNFKEQ. The CDR3 loop is CASSQGSRGSTDTQYF. DNA of the CDR3: TGTGCCAGCAGCCAAGGCTCGAGGGGGAGCACAGATACGCAGTATTTT.

This clonotype was observed many times. CDR3 protein: CATSDLLGGGYTF. The DNA of the CDR3 is TGTGCCACCAGTGATTTGCTTGGGGGTGGCTACACCTTC. The chain carries TRBV24-1 and TRBJ1-2; D possibly corresponds to TRBD1 (5 bases). The CDR3 has 13 amino acids. V was pared by 0 bases and J by 7 bases, with 8 bases between. The germline gives CDR1 KGHDR, CDR2 SFDVKD.

The chain links TRBV20-1 to TRBJ1-4, with D possibly TRBD1 on 5 matching bases. The CDR3 has 17 amino acids. Between the trimmed V and J ends, which lost 1 base and 3 bases, there was a span of 18 bases. Germline V lookup: CDR1 DFQATT, CDR2 SNEGSKA (reference sequence). Here the CDR3 DNA reads TGCAGTGCTAGAGCGGGGAGAAGGGGACGGGCTAATGAAAAACTGTTTTTT. This translates into CSARAGRRGRANEKLFF.

This clonotype showed up many times. This chain uses TRBV5-5 with TRBJ1-2; no reliable D call. CDR3 size: 14 residues. Trimming cost V 2 bases and J 4 bases, with 12 bases left between them. Germline V gene lookup returns CDR1 SGHKS and CDR2 YYEKEE (reference sequence). The CDR3 loop is CASSFSTYLYGYTF. The CDR3 bases are TGTGCCAGCAGCTTCAGCACCTATCTCTATGGCTACACCTTC.

This clonotype has a handful of counts. The J gene is TRBJ2-3, the V gene TRBV28; 10 nucleotides line up with TRBD2. CDR1 and CDR2 (germline): MDHEN, SYDVKM. The CDR3 extends over 16 amino acids. The V segment lost 6 bases and the J segment 3 bases; nucleotides outside the gene matches: 9. The CDR3, as DNA: TGTGCCAGCAGCAAGAGCGGGGGGGGCGGGACAGATACGCAGTATTTT. This sequence encodes CASSKSGGGGTDTQYF.

The gene calls are TRBV29-1 and TRBJ1-2, with D possibly being TRBD1 (5 bases). The CDR3 is 12 residues long. With 8 bases removed from V and 6 bases from J, the gap between germline ends came to 16 bases. The germline gives CDR1 SQVTM, CDR2 ANQGSEA. This CDR3 reads CSSLSGRHGYTF. As DNA, the CDR3 is TGCAGCAGTCTCTCAGGGAGGCATGGCTACACCTTC.

This clonotype was seen more than once but under ten times. The J gene is TRBJ2-3, the V gene TRBV24-1; D unclear. V lost 3 bases, J lost 2 bases, and 8 bases lay in between. The CDR3 is made up of 14 amino acids. Germline V gene sequence: CDR1 KGHDR, CDR2 SFDVKD. The CDR3 DNA sequence: TGTGCCACCAGTGATCCACGGCTCACAGATACGCAGTATTTT. This encodes CATSDPRLTDTQYF.

This clonotype has a count of ten or more. The V call is TRBV5-1, the J call TRBJ2-3; D gene unclear. V gave up 0 bases and J gave up 0 bases, with 5 bases separating them. CDR1 SGHRS and CDR2 YFSETQ come from the germline V gene. CDR3 length equals 14 residues. The CDR3 coding sequence is TGCGCCAGCAGCTTGGATCCAAGCACAGATACGCAGTATTTT. Amino acids: CASSLDPSTDTQYF.